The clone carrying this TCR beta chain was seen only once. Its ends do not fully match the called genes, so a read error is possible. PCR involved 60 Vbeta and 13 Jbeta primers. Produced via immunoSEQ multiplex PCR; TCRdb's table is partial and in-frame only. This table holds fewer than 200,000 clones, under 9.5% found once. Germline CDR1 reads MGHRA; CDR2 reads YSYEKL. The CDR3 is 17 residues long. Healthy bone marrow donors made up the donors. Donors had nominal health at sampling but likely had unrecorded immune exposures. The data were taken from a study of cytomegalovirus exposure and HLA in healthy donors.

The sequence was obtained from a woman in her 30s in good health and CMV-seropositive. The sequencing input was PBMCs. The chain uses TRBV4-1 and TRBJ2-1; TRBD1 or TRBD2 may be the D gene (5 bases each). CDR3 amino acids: CASGQEGLGYTNNEQFF. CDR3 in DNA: TGCGCCAGCGGCCAAGAGGGGCTAGGGTATACTAACAATGAGCAGTTCTTC.